The 18 T cell receptor beta chains in this list originate from one sample, sequenced in a study of shared clonotypes between healthy human individuals. CD8 cells regarded as naive lacked CD45RO, were positively chosen for CCR7, and omitted terminally differentiated effector memory CD45RA+ cells. Clones were sequenced by immunoSEQ multiplex PCR, and TCRdb holds only the in-frame ones, with some missing. The table includes about 580,000 clones, roughly 98% detected once. Sequenced sample: naive CD8+ T cells sorted from blood. These receptors were collected from a man under 40 in good health.

V usage is TRBV4-2 and J usage is TRBJ2-7; 7 bases fit TRBD1. The length of the CDR3 is 14 residues. Germline trimming cut 5 bases from V and 4 bases from J; bases unmatched to any gene: 8. CDR1 and CDR2 from the germline V gene are LGHNA and YNFKEQ. The CDR3 sequence is CASSTPGTEYEQYF. As DNA, the CDR3 is TGTGCCAGCAGCACTCCCGGGACAGAATACGAGCAGTACTTC.

The rearrangement links TRBV27 to TRBJ2-2; D unclear. The V end lost 7 bases, the J end lost 6 bases, and 18 bases lay between the germline ends. CDR3 length equals 15 residues. From germline, CDR1 is MNHEY and CDR2 SMNVEV (reference sequence). The CDR3: CASKGGRVGPGELFF. The CDR3 DNA follows: TGTGCCAGCAAAGGTGGGCGCGTTGGACCCGGGGAGCTGTTTTTT.

V is TRBV7-3 and J is TRBJ2-3, with TRBD2 identical over 7 bases. Looked up from germline, CDR1 is SGHTA and CDR2 is FQGTGA. The junction had 3 bases not matched to a gene; V was cut back by 1 base and J by 2 bases. The CDR3 covers 15 residues. Here the CDR3 reads CASSLKAGDTDTQYF. CDR3 nucleotides: TGTGCCAGCAGCTTAAAGGCGGGAGACACAGATACGCAGTATTTT.

CDR3 amino acids: CATLDRVEQFF. The CDR3 DNA sequence: TGTGCCACCCTCGACAGGGTGGAGCAGTTCTTC. The chain is built from TRBV2 and TRBJ2-1; 7 nucleotides line up with TRBD1. The germline gives CDR1 SNHLY, CDR2 FYNNEI. The J segment lost 10 bases and the V segment lost 10 bases, leaving 7 bases of the junction unmatched. The CDR3 consists of 11 residues. Complete variable domain (other parts from reference TRBV2 and TRBJ2-1): EPEVTQTPSHQVTQMGQEVILRCVPISNHLYFYWYRQILGQKVEFLVSFYNNEISEKSEIFDDQFSVERPDGSNFTLKIRSTKLEDSAMYFCATLDRVEQFFGPGTRLTVL.

The gene calls are TRBV27 and TRBJ2-5, with D perhaps matching TRBD1 (6 bases). Germline V gene data show CDR1 as MNHEY and CDR2 as SMNVEV (reference sequence). The CDR3 extends over 15 amino acids. The V end was cut by 2 bases, the J end by 1 base, with 11 bases between. The DNA for the CDR3 is TGTGCCAGCAGTTTACGGACAGTCCCCCAAGAGACCCAGTACTTC. It specifies CASSLRTVPQETQYF.

The chain employs TRBV5-6 and TRBJ2-7, with D tentatively TRBD2 (6 bases). Per the germline V gene, CDR1 is SGHDT and CDR2 is YYEEEE. The V end was cut by 4 bases, the J end by 3 bases, with 17 bases between. The length of the CDR3 is 15 residues. The CDR3 DNA sequence: TGTGCCAGCAGCCCTACCCGGGGGAGCTACTACGAGCAGTACTTC. Translated: CASSPTRGSYYEQYF.

The chain combines TRBV5-5 with TRBJ2-7, with TRBD1 as a possible D gene (6 bases). Germline assignment: CDR1 SGHKS and CDR2 YYEKEE (reference sequence). CDR3 size: 15 residues. V gave up 4 bases and J gave up 4 bases, with 18 bases separating them. The CDR3 DNA reads TGTGCCAGCAGCGATCCCGGGACACCTAAGTACGAGCAGTACTTC. It encodes CASSDPGTPKYEQYF.

The chain combines TRBV7-9 with TRBJ1-3; 7 bases map to TRBD1. Germline V gene sequence: CDR1 SEHNR, CDR2 FQNEAQ (reference sequence). V was clipped by 4 bases and J by 2 bases; unmatched bases: 8. The CDR3 contains 16 residues. Written as DNA, the CDR3 is TGTGCCAGCAGCTCCTCCGACAGGGCCACTGGAAACACCATATATTTT. The encoded protein is CASSSSDRATGNTIYF.

V gene TRBV5-1 combines with J gene TRBJ2-3; TRBD2 matches at 9 bases. This CDR3 comprises 17 residues. CDR1 and CDR2 from the germline V gene are SGHRS and YFSETQ. With 0 bases clipped from V and 3 bases from J, the junction kept 8 bases outside the gene matches. The CDR3 spells CASSLETSGSGTDTQYF. DNA of the CDR3: TGCGCCAGCAGCTTGGAGACTAGCGGTAGTGGGACAGATACGCAGTATTTT.

The chain links TRBV5-5 to TRBJ2-3; tentatively, D is TRBD2 (6 bases). Germline V lookup: CDR1 SGHKS, CDR2 YYEKEE (reference sequence). Trimming stripped 0 bases from V and 4 bases from J, with 15 bases between. CDR3 size: 16 residues. CDR3 DNA: TGTGCCAGCAGCTTGGTCGGCGGGATAGAAGCAGATACGCAGTATTTT. It codes for CASSLVGGIEADTQYF.

The chain combines TRBV29-1 with TRBJ1-1; D possibly corresponds to TRBD1 (5 bases). The CDR3 sequence is 12 residues long. From germline, CDR1 is SQVTM and CDR2 ANQGSEA. The V end lost 4 bases, the J end lost 3 bases, and 9 bases lay between the germline ends. In nucleotides, the CDR3 is TGCAGCGTTGTCAGAGGGGACACTGAAGCTTTCTTT. As protein: CSVVRGDTEAFF. Using reference TRBV29-1 and TRBJ1-1 for the parts outside the CDR3, the full variable domain is SAVISQKPSRDICQRGTSLTIQCQVDSQVTMMFWYRQQPGQSLTLIATANQGSEATYESGFVIDKFPISRPNLTFSTLTVSNMSPEDSSIYLCSVVRGDTEAFFGQGTRLTVV.

This clone was counted only a few times. The rearrangement joins TRBV18 to TRBJ1-5, with unresolved D. The ends were cut back, 3 bases at V and 12 bases at J, with 18 bases in the middle. The CDR3 covers 14 residues. The germline V gene has CDR1 KGHSH and CDR2 LQKENI. The CDR3 protein is CASSPKPGLQDQHF. The CDR3 nucleotides are TGTGCCAGCTCACCGAAACCCGGGTTGCAAGACCAGCATTTT.

The chain is built from TRBV2 and TRBJ2-2; D is ambiguous. This CDR3 is built from 10 residues. In germline, CDR1 is SNHLY, CDR2 FYNNEI. V was clipped by 8 bases and J by 7 bases, with 5 bases between them. The CDR3 loop reads CASYFGELFF. CDR3 nucleotide sequence: TGTGCCAGCTACTTCGGGGAGCTGTTTTTT. Drawing the rest from reference TRBV2 and TRBJ2-2, the complete variable domain is EPEVTQTPSHQVTQMGQEVILRCVPISNHLYFYWYRQILGQKVEFLVSFYNNEISEKSEIFDDQFSVERPDGSNFTLKIRSTKLEDSAMYFCASYFGELFFGEGSRLTVL.

The chain is built from TRBV7-2 and TRBJ2-3, with TRBD2 matching over 7 bases. CDR1 and CDR2 from the germline V gene are SGHTA and FQGNSA. The V and J ends lost 3 bases and 2 bases, in that order; junction bases with no gene match: 5. The CDR3 runs 15 residues. In DNA, the CDR3 is TGTGCCAGCAGCTTCCCAGCGGGAACCACAGATACGCAGTATTTT. Residues: CASSFPAGTTDTQYF. The full variable domain, rest sourced from reference TRBV7-2 and TRBJ2-3, is GAGVSQSPSNKVTEKGKDVELRCDPISGHTALYWYRQSLGQGLEFLIYFQGNSAPDKSGLPSDRFSAERTGGSVSTLTIQRTQQEDSAVYLCASSFPAGTTDTQYFGPGTRLTVL.

The gene calls are TRBV7-2 and TRBJ1-1; D possibly corresponds to TRBD1 (5 bases). V lost 4 bases and J 4 bases, leaving 16 bases between the germline ends. This CDR3 spans 15 amino acids. Germline V gene data show CDR1 as SGHTA and CDR2 as FQGNSA. The CDR3 is CASSYRPQGGTEAFF. The CDR3 bases are TGTGCCAGCAGCTACCGGCCGCAGGGTGGCACTGAAGCTTTCTTT.

The rearrangement joins TRBV6-5 to TRBJ2-1; TRBD2 is a possible D gene (5 bases). The CDR3 spans 16 residues. Trimming cost V 2 bases and J 8 bases, with 19 bases left between them. Germline loops: CDR1 MNHEY, CDR2 SVGAGI. The CDR3 sequence is CASSYSTSERGDEQFF. Written as DNA, the CDR3 is TGTGCCAGCAGTTACAGTACTAGTGAACGGGGAGATGAGCAGTTCTTC.

This sequence joins TRBV7-8 and TRBJ2-7, with D possibly TRBD1 on 6 matching bases. V was clipped by 3 bases and J by 2 bases, with 14 bases between them. CDR1 and CDR2 from the germline V gene are SGHVS and FQNEAQ. The CDR3 spans 15 residues. CDR3 bases: TGTGCCAGCAGCTTCTTCAGGGGAGTCGCCTACGAGCAGTACTTC. Its protein product is CASSFFRGVAYEQYF.

CDR3 DNA sequence: TGTGCCAGCAGTTACGCCAGGGATCAGCCCCAGCATTTT. Translated: CASSYARDQPQHF. The chain carries TRBV6-5 and TRBJ1-5; tentative D call: TRBD1 (5 bases). Germline V CDR1 and CDR2: MNHEY, SVGAGI. The germline V and J ends were trimmed by 2 bases and 5 bases, with 7 bases remaining between them. The CDR3 has 13 amino acids.